The next 23 T cell receptor beta chains were all read from a single sample in a study of Graves' ophthalmopathy and Graves' hyperthyroidism. CDR3 regions of TCR beta were amplified from RNA transcripts. First-round RT-PCR with HTBI primers preceded a second-round multiplex PCR. One entry per CDR3 protein results from TCRdb running MiXCR on the multiplex PCR reads. Of 400,000 or so distinct CDR3 sequences detected, about 17% appear once; the ten largest clones hold roughly 2.6%. The specimen sequenced was peripheral blood. The receptors originated from an adult woman with stable Graves' hyperthyroidism.

The chain couples TRBV4-2 to TRBJ1-3; D ambiguous. V was clipped by 0 bases and J by 0 bases, with 6 bases between them. This CDR3 has 15 residues. Germline CDR1 and CDR2: LGHNA and YNFKEQ. The CDR3 DNA sequence: TGTGCCAGCAGCCAAGATGTTAACTCTGGAAACACCATATATTTT. Its translation is CASSQDVNSGNTIYF.

At least ten counts were recorded for this clonotype. The chain links TRBV11-2 to TRBJ1-6; 7 bases line up with TRBD1. The germline V gene has CDR1 SGHAT and CDR2 FQNNGV. V lost 2 bases to trimming and J lost 8 bases; unmatched junction nucleotides: 6. There are 15 residues in the CDR3. The CDR3 reads CASSLQGTEDSPLHF. The CDR3 coding sequence is TGTGCCAGCAGCTTACAGGGGACAGAAGATTCACCCCTCCACTTT.

The genes are TRBV6-2 or TRBV6-3 and TRBJ2-3; D possibly corresponds to TRBD2 (6 bases). CDR1 and CDR2 (germline): MNHEY, SVGEGT. This CDR3 is built from 14 residues. Trimming left V 4 bases short and J 0 bases short, with 8 bases between. In DNA form, the CDR3 reads TGTGCCAGCAGTTTTGGGACTAGCACAGATACGCAGTATTTT. Encoded protein: CASSFGTSTDTQYF.

This clonotype was seen a few times. The chain employs TRBV7-3 and TRBJ2-2, with a possible D match to TRBD1 (6 bases). Trimming shortened V by 7 bases and J by 4 bases, and 13 bases separated the two germline ends. This CDR3 has 14 amino acids. Germline-derived CDR1 and CDR2 are SGHTA and FQGTGA. The CDR3 coding sequence is TGTGCCAGCAAATCCGGGACATTCACCGGGGAGCTGTTTTTT. The encoded protein is CASKSGTFTGELFF.

This clonotype has at least ten counts. The chain joins TRBV24-1 to TRBJ2-3; D not certain. Per the germline V gene, CDR1 is KGHDR and CDR2 is SFDVKD. Between the trimmed V and J ends, which lost 9 bases and 10 bases, there was a span of 22 bases. This CDR3 has 14 residues. The DNA for the CDR3 is TGTGCCACCTCCGCCCCGGGTCCAATAAGCTCGCAGTATTTT. Protein product: CATSAPGPISSQYF.

The V and J genes are TRBV4-1 and TRBJ2-5, with 7 bases lining up with TRBD2. The junction had 9 bases not matched to a gene; V was cut back by 1 base and J by 4 bases. The length of the CDR3 is 16 residues. Per germline, CDR1 MGHRA and CDR2 YSYEKL. CDR3 loop: CASSQGTLARRETQYF. The CDR3 nucleotides are TGCGCCAGCAGCCAAGGAACACTAGCGAGACGAGAGACCCAGTACTTC.

A note on this clonotype: A much larger clone sits a single nucleotide away, making a read error possible. The V gene is TRBV2, the J gene TRBJ2-5, with D possibly called TRBD1 or TRBD2 (5 bases each). Looked up from germline, CDR1 is SNHLY and CDR2 is FYNNEI. The CDR3 is made up of 12 amino acids. The CDR3 here is CASRGDQETKYF. DNA for the CDR3: TGTGCCAGCAGGGGGGATCAAGAGACCAAGTACTTC.

This rearrangement joins TRBV6-5 to TRBJ1-2; 8 bases align to TRBD1. The CDR3 contains 13 residues. Unmatched junction bases numbered 1, after V lost 2 bases and J lost 5 bases. Germline assignment: CDR1 MNHEY and CDR2 SVGAGI. CDR3 residues: CASSYDRGYGYTF. The CDR3 DNA sequence: TGTGCCAGCAGTTACGACAGGGGATATGGCTACACCTTC.

To note about this clonotype: Lacking the conserved final phenylalanine or tryptophan, this CDR3 likely reflects a read error. J is TRBJ1-3 and V is TRBV5-1; possibly TRBD1 for D (5 bases). V was pared by 4 bases and J by 2 bases, with 7 bases between. There are 13 residues in the CDR3. The germline CDR1 and CDR2 sequences are SGHRS and YFSETQ. The CDR3 sequence: CASSKDTGNTIYS. Here the CDR3 DNA reads TGCGCCAGCAGCAAGGACACTGGAAACACCATATATTCT.

The V gene is TRBV12-3 or TRBV12-4, the J gene TRBJ1-1, with D hard to call. CDR3 length: 14 residues. The V gene lost 6 bases and the J gene lost 1 base, with 12 bases spanning the gap. Here the CDR3 reads CASRRTQQNTEAFF. The CDR3 DNA follows: TGTGCCAGCAGGAGGACTCAACAGAACACTGAAGCTTTCTTT.

This chain links TRBV5-1 with TRBJ1-1; no clear D gene. Trimming removed 1 base from V and 0 bases from J, with 16 bases in between. Germline V gene lookup returns CDR1 SGHRS and CDR2 YFSETQ. This CDR3 region has 17 residues. The CDR3 here is CASSLRPPLLLNTEAFF. CDR3 nucleotide sequence: TGCGCCAGCAGCTTGCGCCCGCCACTGCTGCTGAACACTGAAGCTTTCTTT.

This clonotype was counted at least ten times. The genes are TRBV19 and TRBJ1-2, with D perhaps matching TRBD1 (6 bases). V gave up 10 bases and J gave up 4 bases, with 10 bases separating them. This CDR3 is 11 amino acids long. Germline V gene data show CDR1 as LNHDA and CDR2 as SQIVND (reference sequence). CDR3 region: CAIGQSYGYTF. The DNA for the CDR3 is TGTGCCATTGGACAGTCCTATGGCTACACCTTC.

This clonotype was seen ten or more times. The V gene is TRBV12-3 or TRBV12-4, the J gene TRBJ2-2, with D perhaps TRBD1 (6 bases). V dropped 7 bases and J dropped 12 bases, with 12 bases sitting between them. The CDR3 runs 11 residues. In DNA form, the CDR3 reads TGTGCCAGCAAGATTGGACAGCAGCTGTTTTTT. Amino acids: CASKIGQQLFF.

This clonotype was recorded many times. One junction end does not reproduce the germline sequence, and a read error may be involved. The J gene is TRBJ1-2, the V gene TRBV6-5; 8 bases are a match to TRBD1. Germline V gives CDR1 MNHEY, CDR2 SVGAGI. The CDR3 consists of 14 residues. This chain's CDR3 is CASSPDRAKYGYTF. The DNA for the CDR3 is TGTGCCAGCAGCCCGGACAGGGCTAAATATGGCTACACCTTC.

This clonotype has a count of ten or more. The chain recombines TRBV6-2 or TRBV6-3 with TRBJ1-5; 8 positions match TRBD1. This CDR3 spans 15 amino acids. Germline values: CDR1 MNHEY, CDR2 SVGEGT. The J segment lost 2 bases and the V segment lost 7 bases, leaving 7 bases of the junction unmatched. The CDR3 protein is CASMEDRAGNQPQHF. The DNA of the CDR3 is TGTGCCAGCATGGAGGACAGGGCTGGCAATCAGCCCCAGCATTTT.

At least ten counts were recorded for this clonotype. The chain joins TRBV15 to TRBJ1-1; D not resolved. CDR3 size: 14 residues. Germline loops: CDR1 LNHNV, CDR2 YYDKDF (reference sequence). V lost 0 bases to trimming and J lost 1 base, with 6 bases between them. The CDR3 is CATSRDVKNTEAFF. CDR3 bases: TGTGCCACCAGCAGAGATGTAAAGAACACTGAAGCTTTCTTT.

This chain links TRBV6-1 with TRBJ1-2, with D uncertain. The length of the CDR3 is 14 residues. Germline assignment: CDR1 MNHNS and CDR2 SASEGT. Trimming pared 0 bases from V and 8 bases from J, leaving 13 bases between. The CDR3 bases are TGTGCCAGCAGTGAAGCGACGGACTTTGGAGGCTACACCTTC. Its protein is CASSEATDFGGYTF.

This clonotype was found many times. The rearrangement joins TRBV5-1 to TRBJ1-2; the D gene is possibly TRBD1 (6 bases). The germline V and J ends were trimmed by 3 bases and 8 bases, with 14 bases remaining between them. Germline V lookup: CDR1 SGHRS, CDR2 YFSETQ. This CDR3 contains 13 residues. The CDR3 reads CASSSPGADGYTF. CDR3 nucleotides: TGCGCCAGCAGCTCCCCAGGGGCGGACGGCTACACCTTC.

A word on this clonotype: This sequence may be a read error, since a much larger clone differs from it by one base. V usage is TRBV19 and J usage is TRBJ2-5; no firm D call. Germline loops: CDR1 LNHDA, CDR2 SQIVND (reference sequence). This CDR3 has 13 residues. V gave up 9 bases and J gave up 2 bases, with 13 bases separating them. The CDR3 region has the DNA TGTGCCAGGAGCCAGGTTGAACAAGAGACCCAGTACTTC. It is translated as CARSQVEQETQYF.

This clonotype was found many times. This chain links TRBV20-1 with TRBJ2-5; D unclear. Germline CDR1 reads DFQATT; CDR2 reads SNEGSKA (reference sequence). The CDR3 has 14 amino acids. V lost 0 bases, J lost 2 bases, and 10 bases lay in between. In nucleotides, the CDR3 is TGCAGTGCTAGAGAGTTGGAACCTCAAGAGACCCAGTACTTC. Its translation is CSARELEPQETQYF.

There are a few counts of this clonotype. The chain is built from TRBV12-5 and TRBJ2-2; the match to TRBD2 covers 8 bases. This CDR3 has 19 amino acids. The J segment lost 3 bases and the V segment lost 6 bases, leaving 18 bases of the junction unmatched. The V gene's germline CDR1 is LGHNT and CDR2 FRNRAP. CDR3 sequence reads: CASGPWQTTGGPDTGELFF. CDR3 DNA: TGTGCTAGTGGCCCTTGGCAGACTACGGGAGGGCCCGACACCGGGGAGCTGTTTTTT.

This clonotype was seen at least ten times. This rearrangement joins TRBV6-5 to TRBJ1-1; D perhaps matches TRBD1 (5 bases). Germline values: CDR1 MNHEY, CDR2 SVGAGI. The CDR3 length is 16 residues. V shed 2 bases and J shed 1 base, with 14 bases lying between them. This CDR3 is CASSYRPRDGNTEAFF. DNA of the CDR3: TGTGCCAGCAGTTACAGGCCGCGGGACGGGAACACTGAAGCTTTCTTT.

At least ten counts were recorded for this clonotype. The chain employs TRBV28 and TRBJ2-7; 11 bases map to TRBD2. Germline V CDR1 and CDR2: MDHEN, SYDVKM. Trimming took 6 bases from V and 2 from J; bases not matched to a gene: 6. The CDR3 extends over 15 amino acids. The CDR3 region is CASRVAGGRAYEQYF. CDR3 bases: TGTGCCAGCAGGGTAGCGGGGGGGAGGGCCTACGAGCAGTACTTC.